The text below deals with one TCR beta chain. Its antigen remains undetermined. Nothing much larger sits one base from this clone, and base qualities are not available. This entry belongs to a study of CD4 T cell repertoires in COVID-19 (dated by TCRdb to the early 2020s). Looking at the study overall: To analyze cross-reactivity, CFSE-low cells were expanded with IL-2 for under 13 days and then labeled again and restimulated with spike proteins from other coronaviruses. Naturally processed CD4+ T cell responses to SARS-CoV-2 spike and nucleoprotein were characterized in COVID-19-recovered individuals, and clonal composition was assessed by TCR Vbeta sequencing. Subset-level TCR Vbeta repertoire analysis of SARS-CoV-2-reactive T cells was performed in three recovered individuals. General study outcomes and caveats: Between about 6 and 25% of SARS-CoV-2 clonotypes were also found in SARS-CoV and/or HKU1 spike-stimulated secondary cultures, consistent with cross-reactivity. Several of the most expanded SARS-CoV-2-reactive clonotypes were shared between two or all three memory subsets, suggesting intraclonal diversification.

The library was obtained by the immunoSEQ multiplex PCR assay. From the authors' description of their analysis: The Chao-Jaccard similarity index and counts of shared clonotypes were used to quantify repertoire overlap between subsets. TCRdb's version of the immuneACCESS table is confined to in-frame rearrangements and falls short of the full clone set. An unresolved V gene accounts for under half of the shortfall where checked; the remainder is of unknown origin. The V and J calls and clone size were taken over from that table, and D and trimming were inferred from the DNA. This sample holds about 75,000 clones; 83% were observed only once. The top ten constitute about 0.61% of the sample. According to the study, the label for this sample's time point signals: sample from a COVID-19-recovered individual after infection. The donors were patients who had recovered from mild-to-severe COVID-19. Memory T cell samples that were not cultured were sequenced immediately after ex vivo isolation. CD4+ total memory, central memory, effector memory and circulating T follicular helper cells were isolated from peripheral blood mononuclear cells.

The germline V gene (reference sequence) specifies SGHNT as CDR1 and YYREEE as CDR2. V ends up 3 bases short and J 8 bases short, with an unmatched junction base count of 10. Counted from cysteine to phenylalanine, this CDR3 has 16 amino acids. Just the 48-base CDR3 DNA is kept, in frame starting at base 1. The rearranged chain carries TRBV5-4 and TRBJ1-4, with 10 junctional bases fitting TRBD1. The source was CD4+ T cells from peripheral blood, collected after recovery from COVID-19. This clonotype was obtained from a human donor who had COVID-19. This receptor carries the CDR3 CASSSDGQGGIEKLFF. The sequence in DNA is TGTGCCAGCAGCTCTGACGGACAGGGGGGAATCGAAAAACTGTTTTTT.